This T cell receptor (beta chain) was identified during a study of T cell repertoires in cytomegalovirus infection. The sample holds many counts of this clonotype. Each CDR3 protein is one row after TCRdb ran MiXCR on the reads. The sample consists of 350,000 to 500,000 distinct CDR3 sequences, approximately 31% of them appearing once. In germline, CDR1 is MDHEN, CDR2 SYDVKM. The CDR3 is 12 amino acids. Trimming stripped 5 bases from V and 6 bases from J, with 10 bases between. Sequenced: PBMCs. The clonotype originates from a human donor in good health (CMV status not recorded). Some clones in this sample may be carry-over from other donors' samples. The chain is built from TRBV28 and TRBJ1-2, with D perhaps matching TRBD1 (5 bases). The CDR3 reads CASSKGLDGYTF. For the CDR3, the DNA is TGTGCCAGCAGTAAGGGACTGGATGGCTACACCTTC.